This T cell receptor delta chain was retrieved from a study of Vδ1+ human thymocytes. Study-level findings and limits: Despite high sort purity, roughly a fifth of thymic T cell receptor delta sequences were Vdelta2. Donors shared many TRG clonotypes but few TRD clonotypes. Bulk repertoire data may be misinterpreted because of unexpected Vdelta2 sequences. Highly polyclonal TRG and TRD repertoires with Gaussian CDR3 length distributions appeared in thymus.

CDR1 is TSWWSYY, CDR2 QGS, per germline. V was trimmed by 2 bases and J by 1 base, leaving 38 bases between them. CDR3 length: 24 residues. The template was reverse-transcribed extracted RNA. Multiplex PCR used pooled V-gene forward primers and a constant-region reverse primer to amplify CDR3s. TCRdb applied CATT to the multiplex PCR reads for clone calling. The sample has roughly 76,000 delta-chain clones, roughly a third seen once. Note on this clone: What it binds is unknown.

Alphabeta T cells were depleted, then CD3+ Vdelta1+ Vdelta2- thymocytes were FACS-sorted. The TCR sequence derives from a boy younger than two who had congenital heart surgery. The sequencing sample was made of Vdelta1+ gamma-delta thymocytes from the thymus. Subset denoted: FACS-sorted CD3+ TCRalphabeta- TCRVdelta1+ TCRVdelta2- thymocytes. V is TRDV1 and J is TRDJ1; D tentatively reads TRDD2 or TRDD3 (9 bases each). CDR3 sequence reads: CALGEIERAFLHVRTGGITDKLIF. The DNA for the CDR3 is TGTGCTCTTGGGGAAATCGAAAGGGCCTTCCTACACGTCCGAACTGGGGGAATCACCGATAAACTCATCTTT.